This T cell receptor (beta chain) was identified in a study of cytomegalovirus exposure and HLA in healthy donors. Trimming removed 5 bases from V and 7 bases from J, with 11 bases in between. Germline V gives CDR1 SGHAT, CDR2 FQNNGV. CDR3 length: 13 amino acids. The PCR had 60 Vbeta and 13 Jbeta primers. Profiling relied on immunoSEQ multiplex PCR, and the TCRdb table lists in-frame clones only, not all of them. This table has roughly 150,000 clones, about 78% appearing once. Sampled while nominally healthy, donors likely had unrecorded immune exposures. This sequence was found in a male donor in good health and CMV-seronegative. This sequence joins TRBV11-2 and TRBJ2-2; D unclear. Sample: PBMCs. CDR3 sequence (DNA): TGTGCCAGCAGCGCCCTCGGGTTCGGGGAGCTGTTTTTT. It codes for CASSALGFGELFF. Supplemented by reference TRBV11-2 and TRBJ2-2, the full variable domain reads EAGVAQSPRYKIIEKRQSVAFWCNPISGHATLYWYQQILGQGPKLLIQFQNNGVVDDSQLPKDRFSAERLKGVDSTLKIQPAKLEDSAVYLCASSALGFGELFFGEGSRLTVL.